These 29 T cell receptor beta chains came from one sample sequenced in a study of blood T cell repertoires in COVID-19. TCRdb's table, derived via immunoSEQ multiplex PCR, lists solely in-frame clones and lacks some. Of 150,000 to 180,000 clones listed, 65% to 90% are singletons. Specimen: peripheral blood. All receptors derive from a woman aged 50 to 60 with acute or convalescent COVID-19.

The chain joins TRBV10-3 to TRBJ1-2, with 8 bases aligning to TRBD1. J was trimmed by 2 bases and V by 2 bases; bases with no gene match: 7. Germline values: CDR1 ENHRY, CDR2 SYGVKD. This CDR3 has 16 residues. The CDR3 protein is CAISEPLGQENYGYTF. As DNA, the CDR3 is TGTGCCATCAGTGAGCCCTTGGGACAGGAGAACTATGGCTACACCTTC.

V gene TRBV5-6 combines with J gene TRBJ2-5; 7 bases are shared with TRBD2. There are 15 residues in the CDR3. J gave up 2 bases and V 2 bases, and 6 bases lay outside the gene matches. Germline lookup yields CDR1 SGHDT and CDR2 YYEEEE. The CDR3 here is CASSFGAGNQETQYF. Here the CDR3 DNA reads TGTGCCAGCAGCTTTGGAGCGGGAAATCAAGAGACCCAGTACTTC.

V usage is TRBV18 and J usage is TRBJ2-1, with D possibly matching TRBD1 (5 bases). CDR3 size: 15 residues. CDR1 is KGHSH and CDR2 is LQKENI in the germline V gene. Trimming cost V 0 bases and J 2 bases, with 8 bases left between them. CDR3 sequence reads: CASSPPDTAYNEQFF. The CDR3 DNA reads as TGTGCCAGCTCACCACCGGACACAGCCTACAATGAGCAGTTCTTC. Filled out from reference TRBV18 and TRBJ2-1, the complete variable domain reads NAGVMQNPRHLVRRRGQEARLRCSPMKGHSHVYWYRQLPEEGLKFMVYLQKENIIDESGMPKERFSAEFPKEGPSILRIQQVVRGDSAAYFCASSPPDTAYNEQFFGPGTRLTVL.

The chain couples TRBV27 to TRBJ2-2, with 13 nucleotides matching TRBD2. This CDR3 is built from 19 residues. CDR1 is MNHEY, CDR2 SMNVEV, per germline (reference sequence). Germline trimming cut 6 bases from V and 3 bases from J; bases unmatched to any gene: 13. The CDR3 DNA sequence: TGTGCCAGCAGCTCTCCGGGACTAGCGGGAATCGGGGACACCGGGGAGCTGTTTTTT. Translated: CASSSPGLAGIGDTGELFF.

This clone occurred once. The genes are TRBV19 and TRBJ2-1, with TRBD2 matching 14 bases. V lost 11 bases to trimming and J lost 7 bases; unmatched junction nucleotides: 16. The CDR3 length is 17 residues. Germline V gene data show CDR1 as LNHDA and CDR2 as SQIVND (reference sequence). The CDR3 sequence: CAGEPTGLAGGLNEQFF. CDR3 in DNA: TGTGCCGGAGAACCCACAGGACTAGCGGGAGGACTAAATGAGCAGTTCTTC.

V and J are TRBV18 and TRBJ2-2, with 10 bases fitting TRBD1. The V gene end was trimmed by 4 bases and the J gene end by 0 bases; junction bases not matched to a gene: 2. The CDR3 runs to 16 residues. Germline V gene sequence: CDR1 KGHSH, CDR2 LQKENI. The CDR3 DNA sequence: TGTGCCAGCTCACGGGACAGGGGATCGAACACCGGGGAGCTGTTTTTT. Its protein is CASSRDRGSNTGELFF.

The V and J genes are TRBV20-1 and TRBJ1-2; D uncertain. The length of the CDR3 is 11 residues. The ends were cut back, 6 bases at V and 4 bases at J, with 9 bases in the middle. Germline loops: CDR1 DFQATT, CDR2 SNEGSKA (reference sequence). CDR3 loop: CSAPVRYGYTF. CDR3 nucleotide sequence: TGCAGTGCACCAGTTCGCTATGGCTACACCTTC.

The chain combines TRBV7-2 with TRBJ1-2, with TRBD1 matching 7 bases. V shed 4 bases and J 5 bases; nucleotides not matched to a gene: 13. The length of the CDR3 is 16 residues. Germline CDR1 reads SGHTA; CDR2 reads FQGNSA. CDR3 nucleotides: TGTGCCAGCAGCTCCATACAGGGGACGAGCATATATGGCTACACCTTC. Protein product: CASSSIQGTSIYGYTF. The full variable domain, with the rest looked up from reference TRBV7-2 and TRBJ1-2, is GAGVSQSPSNKVTEKGKDVELRCDPISGHTALYWYRQSLGQGLEFLIYFQGNSAPDKSGLPSDRFSAERTGGSVSTLTIQRTQQEDSAVYLCASSSIQGTSIYGYTFGSGTRLTVV.

The J gene is TRBJ1-2, the V gene TRBV27; D possibly corresponds to TRBD1 (6 bases). The CDR3 is 16 amino acids. V dropped 6 bases and J dropped 8 bases, with 25 bases sitting between them. From germline, CDR1 is MNHEY and CDR2 SMNVEV (reference sequence). DNA for the CDR3: TGTGCCAGCAGGCCGGACCGAATTCCGGGGGGCGCGGGCTACACCTTC. Its protein is CASRPDRIPGGAGYTF.

The gene calls are TRBV5-4 and TRBJ2-7, with 7 bases identical to TRBD1. This CDR3 is built from 12 residues. The V segment lost 3 bases and the J segment 9 bases; nucleotides outside the gene matches: 6. The germline V gene has CDR1 SGHNT and CDR2 YYREEE (reference sequence). The DNA of the CDR3 is TGTGCCAGCAGCTCGCGACAGGGATTGCAGTACTTC. Amino acid sequence: CASSSRQGLQYF.

The chain recombines TRBV28 with TRBJ2-1, with TRBD2 matching 11 bases. Germline CDR1 reads MDHEN; CDR2 reads SYDVKM. This CDR3 is 15 amino acids long. V shed 4 bases and J 6 bases; nucleotides not matched to a gene: 5. The CDR3: CASSSGLAGANEQFF. CDR3 bases: TGTGCCAGCAGTTCTGGACTAGCGGGCGCCAATGAGCAGTTCTTC.

The gene calls are TRBV11-3 and TRBJ2-2; D may be TRBD2 (6 bases). V lost 5 bases and J 5 bases, leaving 15 bases between the germline ends. CDR1 is SGHNT and CDR2 is YENEEA in the germline V gene. CDR3 length: 15 residues. The CDR3 is CASSDGGFRTGELFF. The CDR3 nucleotides read TGTGCCAGCAGCGATGGGGGGTTTCGGACCGGGGAGCTGTTTTTT.

The chain carries TRBV14 and TRBJ2-5, with unresolved D. Per the germline V gene, CDR1 is SGHDN and CDR2 is FVKESK. This CDR3 comprises 13 residues. Trimming stripped 1 base from V and 2 bases from J, with 5 bases between. The CDR3, as DNA: TGTGCCAGCAGCCAAGGGCGGCAAGAGACCCAGTACTTC. This encodes CASSQGRQETQYF. Filled out from reference TRBV14 and TRBJ2-5, the complete variable domain reads EAGVTQFPSHSVIEKGQTVTLRCDPISGHDNLYWYRRVMGKEIKFLLHFVKESKQDESGMPNNRFLAERTGGTYSTLKVQPAELEDSGVYFCASSQGRQETQYFGPGTRLLVL.

The chain carries TRBV5-4 and TRBJ2-1, with D perhaps TRBD2 (5 bases). The CDR3 runs to 15 residues. V lost 5 bases, J lost 7 bases, and 19 bases lay in between. Germline assignment: CDR1 SGHNT and CDR2 YYREEE (reference sequence). In nucleotides, the CDR3 is TGTGCCAGCAGACAAGGACTCAATTCGGGGAATGAGCAGTTCTTC. Translating gives CASRQGLNSGNEQFF. Combining the CDR3 with reference TRBV5-4 and TRBJ2-1 gives the whole variable domain ETGVTQSPTHLIKTRGQQVTLRCSSQSGHNTVSWYQQALGQGPQFIFQYYREEENGRGNFPPRFSGLQFPNYSSELNVNALELDDSALYLCASRQGLNSGNEQFFGPGTRLTVL.

Notes on this clone: Given the absence of the conserved phenylalanine or tryptophan at the CDR3 end, a read error is likely. Because the CDR3's place on the DNA is in doubt, the DNA is left out and the CDR3 is given as listed by TCRdb. The chain joins TRBV28 to TRBJ1-5; TRBD1 was called by the table and not checked on the DNA. The V gene's germline CDR1 is MDHEN and CDR2 SYDVKM. The CDR3 sequence runs 13 residues, both termini included. The CDR3 protein is CARVARLGTTYRR.

The chain recombines TRBV20-1 with TRBJ1-1; TRBD1 agrees at 7 bases. Germline V gene sequence: CDR1 DFQATT, CDR2 SNEGSKA (reference sequence). The CDR3 totals 10 residues. V lost 5 bases to trimming and J lost 8 bases; unmatched junction nucleotides: 2. DNA of the CDR3: TGCAGTGCTTGGACAGGAGAAGCTTTCTTT. Translating it yields CSAWTGEAFF.

The CDR3 DNA sequence: TGTGCCAGCAGACTAATAGGGGACAGGGGGACTTCACCCCTCCACTTT. It yields the protein CASRLIGDRGTSPLHF. The gene calls are TRBV7-2 and TRBJ1-6, with 11 bases lining up with TRBD1. The CDR3 spans 16 residues. The J segment lost 9 bases and the V segment lost 6 bases, leaving 10 bases of the junction unmatched. The germline V gene has CDR1 SGHTA and CDR2 FQGNSA.

The chain carries TRBV25-1 and TRBJ2-1; 7 positions agree with TRBD2. Germline V gene data show CDR1 as MGHDK and CDR2 as SYGVNS. V shed 3 bases and J 0 bases; nucleotides not matched to a gene: 8. This CDR3 spans 17 amino acids. CDR3 sequence (DNA): TGTGCCAGCAGTGAGGGACTACCATACAGCTCCTACAATGAGCAGTTCTTC. It specifies CASSEGLPYSSYNEQFF.

The chain recombines TRBV7-2 with TRBJ2-3, with TRBD2 matching 16 bases. J lost 10 bases, V lost 4 bases, and 5 bases had no gene match. Germline lookup yields CDR1 SGHTA and CDR2 FQGNSA. The CDR3 loop spans 15 amino acids. The CDR3 sequence is CASSSGLAGGQAQYF. Written as DNA, the CDR3 is TGTGCCAGCAGCTCGGGACTAGCGGGGGGGCAAGCGCAGTATTTT.

CDR3 sequence: CASSLTQGFEQFF. CDR3 coding DNA: TGTGCCAGCAGCTTAACACAGGGGTTTGAGCAGTTCTTC. This chain uses TRBV7-3 with TRBJ2-1, with 7 bases that match TRBD1. This CDR3 is built from 13 residues. The germline V gene encodes CDR1 SGHTA and CDR2 FQGTGA. V dropped 0 bases and J dropped 9; count of bases not matched to a gene: 2.

CDR3 sequence (DNA): TGCGCCAGCAGCCAATCGGAGCAAAATGAAAAACTGTTTTTT. Residues: CASSQSEQNEKLFF. The chain carries TRBV4-3 and TRBJ1-4; no definite D call. Per germline, CDR1 LGHNA and CDR2 YSLEER. The CDR3 spans 14 residues. V lost 2 bases and J lost 5, with 9 bases in between.

About this clone itself: Compared with germline, one end of the junction differs, possibly owing to a read error. This sequence joins TRBV6-2 or TRBV6-3 and TRBJ2-1; the match to TRBD1 covers 9 bases. This CDR3 is 16 amino acids long. CDR1 is MNHEY, CDR2 SVGEGT, per germline. CDR3 in DNA: TGTGCCAGCAGGTACTCCGGGACAGGGCTCTACAATGAGCAGTTCTTC. This sequence encodes CASRYSGTGLYNEQFF.

CDR3 DNA: TGTGCCAGCAGCCGGTCGGCCAGCGGGGGAAGCACAGATACGCAGTATTTT. It yields the protein CASSRSASGGSTDTQYF. J is TRBJ2-3 and V is TRBV3-1 (or the pseudogene TRBV3-2), with 8 bases identical to TRBD2. The CDR3 runs 17 residues. The junction had 9 bases not matched to a gene; V was cut back by 4 bases and J by 0 bases. The germline V gene has CDR1 LGHDT and CDR2 YNNKEL (reference sequence).

This clone was seen only a few times. This chain connects TRBV4-2 to TRBJ1-2; TRBD1 might be the D (6 bases). V was shortened by 0 bases and J by 6 bases, with 14 bases between the two germline ends. Germline V gene lookup returns CDR1 LGHNA and CDR2 YNFKEQ. CDR3 length: 15 residues. The chain's CDR3 is CASSQDYAAGDGYTF. CDR3 nucleotide sequence: TGTGCCAGCAGCCAAGATTATGCGGCAGGGGATGGCTACACCTTC.

This rearrangement joins TRBV9 to TRBJ2-1; a possible D gene is TRBD2 (5 bases). CDR3 length: 15 amino acids. Trimming cost V 0 bases and J 8 bases, with 15 bases left between them. Looked up from germline, CDR1 is SGDLS and CDR2 is YYNGEE. CDR3 sequence (DNA): TGTGCCAGCAGCGTAGATTTAGGGCTAGCCTATGAGCAGTTCTTC. Its protein is CASSVDLGLAYEQFF.

Concerning this clone: Germline is not matched at one junction end, which may reflect a read error. This chain links TRBV29-1 with TRBJ1-3; D unresolved. There are 12 residues in the CDR3. Germline CDR1 reads SQVTM; CDR2 reads ANQGSEA. CDR3 amino acids: CSVGGLANIIYF. CDR3 nucleotides: TGCAGCGTTGGAGGTTTGGCGAACATCATATATTTT.

The chain has TRBV10-3 and TRBJ1-1, with TRBD1 as a possible D gene (5 bases). Looked up from germline, CDR1 is ENHRY and CDR2 is SYGVKD. This CDR3 has 15 residues. The germline V and J ends were trimmed by 6 bases and 4 bases, with 18 bases remaining between them. CDR3 sequence (DNA): TGTGCCATCAGCGGGGGGTTTGTGGGAGGCACTGAAGCTTTCTTT. Protein sequence: CAISGGFVGGTEAFF.

The chain employs TRBV7-3 and TRBJ1-2; TRBD1 matches at 10 bases. CDR1 and CDR2 (germline): SGHTA, FQGTGA. This CDR3 is 21 amino acids long. V shed 6 bases and J 5 bases; nucleotides not matched to a gene: 27. As DNA, the CDR3 is TGTGCCAGCAGGCCAGGGCCCCCAACCGGGACAGGGGCCAGAAGGGGATATGGCTACACCTTC. Its protein is CASRPGPPTGTGARRGYGYTF.

The V gene is TRBV7-2, the J gene TRBJ2-3, with 10 bases fitting TRBD1. J lost 5 bases, V lost 4 bases, and 6 bases had no gene match. This CDR3 is built from 15 residues. Per the germline V gene, CDR1 is SGHTA and CDR2 is FQGNSA. The CDR3 spells CASSSRTGGIDTQYF. The CDR3 region has the DNA TGTGCCAGCAGCTCTAGGACAGGGGGGATAGATACGCAGTATTTT. The full variable domain, in which reference TRBV7-2 and TRBJ2-3 provide the parts outside the CDR3, is GAGVSQSPSNKVTEKGKDVELRCDPISGHTALYWYRQSLGQGLEFLIYFQGNSAPDKSGLPSDRFSAERTGGSVSTLTIQRTQQEDSAVYLCASSSRTGGIDTQYFGPGTRLTVL.